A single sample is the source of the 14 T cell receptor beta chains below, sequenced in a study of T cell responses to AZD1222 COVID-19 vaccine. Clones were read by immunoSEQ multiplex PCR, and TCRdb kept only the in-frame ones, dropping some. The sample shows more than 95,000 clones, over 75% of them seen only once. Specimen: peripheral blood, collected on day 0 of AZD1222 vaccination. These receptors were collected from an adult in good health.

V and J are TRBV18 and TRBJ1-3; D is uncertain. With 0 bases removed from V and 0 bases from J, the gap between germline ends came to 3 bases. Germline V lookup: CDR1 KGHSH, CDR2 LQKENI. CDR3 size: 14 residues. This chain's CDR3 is CASSPPYSGNTIYF. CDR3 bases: TGTGCCAGCTCACCACCGTACTCTGGAAACACCATATATTTT.

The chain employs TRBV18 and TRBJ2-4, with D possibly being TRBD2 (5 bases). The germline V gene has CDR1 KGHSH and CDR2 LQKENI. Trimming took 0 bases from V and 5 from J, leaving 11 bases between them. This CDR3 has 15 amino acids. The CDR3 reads CASSPPGVGENIQYF. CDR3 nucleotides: TGTGCCAGCTCACCACCGGGCGTGGGAGAAAACATTCAGTACTTC.

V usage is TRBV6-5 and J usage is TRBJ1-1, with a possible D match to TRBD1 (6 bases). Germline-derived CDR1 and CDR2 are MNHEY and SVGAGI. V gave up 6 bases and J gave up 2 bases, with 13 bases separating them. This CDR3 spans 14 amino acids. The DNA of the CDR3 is TGTGCCAGCAGCCTACAGGGTCTAAACACTGAAGCTTTCTTT. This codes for CASSLQGLNTEAFF.

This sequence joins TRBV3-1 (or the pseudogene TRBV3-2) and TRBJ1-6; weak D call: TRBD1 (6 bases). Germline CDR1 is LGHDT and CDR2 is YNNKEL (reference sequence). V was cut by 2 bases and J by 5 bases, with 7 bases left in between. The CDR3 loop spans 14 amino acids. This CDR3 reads CASSQRGNNSPLHF. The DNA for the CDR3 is TGTGCCAGCAGCCAAAGGGGGAATAATTCACCCCTCCACTTT.

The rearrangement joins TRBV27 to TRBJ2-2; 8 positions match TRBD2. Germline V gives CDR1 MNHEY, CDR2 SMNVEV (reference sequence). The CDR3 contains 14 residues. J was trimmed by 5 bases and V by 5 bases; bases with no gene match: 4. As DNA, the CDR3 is TGTGCCAGCAGTGCCGGGGGGGTGACCGGGGAGCTGTTTTTT. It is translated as CASSAGGVTGELFF.

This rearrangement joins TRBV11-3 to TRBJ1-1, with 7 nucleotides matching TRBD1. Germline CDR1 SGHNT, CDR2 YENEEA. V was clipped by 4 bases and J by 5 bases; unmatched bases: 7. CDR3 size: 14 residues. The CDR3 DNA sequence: TGTGCCAGCAGCTCGCCTACAGGGGATACTGAAGCTTTCTTT. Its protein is CASSSPTGDTEAFF.

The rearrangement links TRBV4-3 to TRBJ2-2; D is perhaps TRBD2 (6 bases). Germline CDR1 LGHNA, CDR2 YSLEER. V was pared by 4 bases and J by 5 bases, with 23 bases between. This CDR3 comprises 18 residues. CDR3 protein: CASSPWGDHWPGTGELFF. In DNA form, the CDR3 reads TGCGCCAGCAGCCCCTGGGGGGACCACTGGCCGGGTACCGGGGAGCTGTTTTTT.

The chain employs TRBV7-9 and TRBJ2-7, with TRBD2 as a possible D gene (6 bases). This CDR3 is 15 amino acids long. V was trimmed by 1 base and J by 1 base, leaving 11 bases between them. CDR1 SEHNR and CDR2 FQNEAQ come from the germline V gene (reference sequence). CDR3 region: CASSLGREASYEQYF. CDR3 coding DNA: TGTGCCAGCAGCTTAGGCAGGGAGGCATCCTACGAGCAGTACTTC.

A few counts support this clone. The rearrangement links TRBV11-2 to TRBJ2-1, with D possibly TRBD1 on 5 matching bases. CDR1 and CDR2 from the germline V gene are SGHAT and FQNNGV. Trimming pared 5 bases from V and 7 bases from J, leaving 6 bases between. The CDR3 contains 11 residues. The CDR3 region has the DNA TGTGCCAGCAGCCCAGGGAATGAGCAGTTCTTC. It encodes CASSPGNEQFF. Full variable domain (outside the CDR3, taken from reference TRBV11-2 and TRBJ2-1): EAGVAQSPRYKIIEKRQSVAFWCNPISGHATLYWYQQILGQGPKLLIQFQNNGVVDDSQLPKDRFSAERLKGVDSTLKIQPAKLEDSAVYLCASSPGNEQFFGPGTRLTVL.

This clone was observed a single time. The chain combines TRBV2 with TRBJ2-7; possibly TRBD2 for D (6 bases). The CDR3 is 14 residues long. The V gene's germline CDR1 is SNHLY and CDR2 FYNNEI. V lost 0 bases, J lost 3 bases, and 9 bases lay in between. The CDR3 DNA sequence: TGTGCCAGCAGTGAAGCGACTAGGAGCTACGAGCAGTACTTC. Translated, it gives CASSEATRSYEQYF.

CDR3 residues: CASSPPTGARRNTEAFF. The CDR3 nucleotides are TGTGCCAGCAGTCCACCTACCGGGGCGCGAAGAAACACTGAAGCTTTCTTT. The V and J genes are TRBV6-6 and TRBJ1-1, with D perhaps matching TRBD1 (5 bases). V lost 5 bases and J 2 bases, leaving 21 bases between the germline ends. This CDR3 contains 17 residues. CDR1 is MNHNY and CDR2 is SVGAGI in the germline V gene (reference sequence).

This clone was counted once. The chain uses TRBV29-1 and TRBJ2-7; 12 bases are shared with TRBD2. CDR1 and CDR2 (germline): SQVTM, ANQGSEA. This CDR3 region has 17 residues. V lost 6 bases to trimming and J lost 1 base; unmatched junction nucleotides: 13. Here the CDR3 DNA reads TGCAGCGTCGGCGGACTAGCGGGAAATTACGGGTCCTACGAGCAGTACTTC. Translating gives CSVGGLAGNYGSYEQYF.

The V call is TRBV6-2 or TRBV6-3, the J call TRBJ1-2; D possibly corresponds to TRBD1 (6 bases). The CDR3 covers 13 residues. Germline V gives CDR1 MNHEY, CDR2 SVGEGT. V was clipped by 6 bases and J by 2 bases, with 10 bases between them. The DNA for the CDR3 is TGTGCCAGCAGCAGGACAGCAAACTATGGCTACACCTTC. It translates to CASSRTANYGYTF.

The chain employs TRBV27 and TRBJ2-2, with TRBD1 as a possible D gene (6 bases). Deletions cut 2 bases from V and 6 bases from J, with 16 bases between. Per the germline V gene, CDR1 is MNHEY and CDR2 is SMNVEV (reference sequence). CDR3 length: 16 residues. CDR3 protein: CASSLTFNRAAGELFF. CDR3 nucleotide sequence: TGTGCCAGCAGTTTAACTTTTAACAGGGCTGCCGGGGAGCTGTTTTTT.